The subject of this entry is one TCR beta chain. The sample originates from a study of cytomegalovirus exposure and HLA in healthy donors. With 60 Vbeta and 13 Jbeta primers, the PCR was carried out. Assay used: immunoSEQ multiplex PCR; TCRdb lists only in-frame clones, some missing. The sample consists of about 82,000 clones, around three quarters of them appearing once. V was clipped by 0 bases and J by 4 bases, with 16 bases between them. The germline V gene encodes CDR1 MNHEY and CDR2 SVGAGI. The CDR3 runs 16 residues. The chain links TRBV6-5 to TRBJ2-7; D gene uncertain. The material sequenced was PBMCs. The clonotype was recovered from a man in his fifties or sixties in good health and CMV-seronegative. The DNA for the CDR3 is TGTGCCAGCAGTTACTCAATTTCTGAGACACAGTACGAGCAGTACTTC. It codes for CASSYSISETQYEQYF.